What follows are 25 T cell receptor beta chains derived from one specimen sequenced in a study of vaccination and CD4 T cells after COVID-19. Once obtained from cultured CD4+ T cells, the DNA was sequenced using the Oncomine TCR Beta short-read assay. Using its own MiXCR run on the PCR reads, TCRdb lists one record per CDR3 protein. In the table there are 20,000 to 30,000 distinct CDR3 sequences, roughly 31% of which are singletons. Time point: late sampling 161 to 241 days after vaccination in three convalescent patients. Treatment described: approximately 11-day PBMC culture with coronavirus spike peptide pools or control peptides (ViraFEST assay). No antigen is known for these receptors. The sequencing used CD4+ T cells from blood, cultured in vitro, collected about 7 months after SARS-CoV-2 vaccination. The receptors derive from a human donor who had recovered from COVID-19.

This clonotype was picked up a small number of times. The rearrangement joins TRBV28 to TRBJ2-7; no reliable D call. The CDR3 totals 12 residues. V was cut by 4 bases and J by 2 bases, with 6 bases left in between. In germline, CDR1 is MDHEN, CDR2 SYDVKM. CDR3 in DNA: TGTGCCAGCAGTTCCAAACCCTACGAGCAGTACTTC. Encoded protein: CASSSKPYEQYF.

This clonotype occurred a few times. The chain carries TRBV5-4 and TRBJ2-5; D possibly matches TRBD1 or TRBD2 (7 bases each). V lost 0 bases, J lost 4 bases, and 13 bases lay in between. Germline CDR1 and CDR2: SGHNT and YYREEE (reference sequence). CDR3 size: 15 residues. The CDR3 sequence is CASSLAAGGGETQYF. The CDR3 DNA reads TGTGCCAGCAGCTTGGCTGCAGGGGGGGGAGAGACCCAGTACTTC.

This clonotype was counted a few times. The chain uses TRBV28 and TRBJ2-5; TRBD1 matches at 7 bases. Germline V lookup: CDR1 MDHEN, CDR2 SYDVKM. The CDR3 contains 14 residues. The J segment lost 5 bases and the V segment lost 2 bases, leaving 5 bases of the junction unmatched. The CDR3 sequence is CASSLGDSTETQYF. CDR3 sequence (DNA): TGTGCCAGCAGTTTAGGGGACAGCACTGAGACCCAGTACTTC.

V usage is TRBV5-1 and J usage is TRBJ2-7, with 7 bases lining up with TRBD1. From germline, CDR1 is SGHRS and CDR2 YFSETQ. The CDR3 has 13 residues. V shed 2 bases, J shed 2 bases, and the junction held 1 base outside the gene matches. CDR3 nucleotide sequence: TGCGCCAGCAGCTTACAGGGGACCTACGAGCAGTACTTC. It yields the protein CASSLQGTYEQYF.

The chain is built from TRBV7-2 and TRBJ2-1; 12 bases fit TRBD2. The germline V gene has CDR1 SGHTA and CDR2 FQGNSA. V shed 5 bases, J shed 12 bases, and the junction held 14 bases outside the gene matches. CDR3 size: 16 residues. CDR3 sequence reads: CASSVSGTSGLRVQFF. The CDR3 nucleotides are TGTGCCAGCAGCGTCTCCGGGACTAGCGGGCTGAGGGTGCAGTTCTTC.

This clonotype was seen many times. The chain is built from TRBV7-9 and TRBJ2-7; the D is unclear. The V and J ends lost 2 bases and 6 bases respectively, with 8 bases between them. Germline values: CDR1 SEHNR, CDR2 FQNEAQ (reference sequence). The CDR3 sequence is 12 residues long. The CDR3 spells CASSLSRGEQYF. The CDR3 DNA follows: TGTGCCAGCAGCTTAAGTAGAGGCGAGCAGTACTTC.

V is TRBV2 and J is TRBJ2-7; D might be TRBD2 (5 bases). The germline CDR1 and CDR2 sequences are SNHLY and FYNNEI. Trimming removed 10 bases at V and 2 bases at J, with 12 bases between. There are 12 residues in the CDR3. The CDR3 is CATRRGTYEQYF. CDR3 coding DNA: TGTGCCACACGACGAGGGACCTACGAGCAGTACTTC.

This clonotype occurred once. CDR3 DNA: TGTGCCAGCAGTTTAAATAGTGATACGCAGTATTTT. Its protein product is CASSLNSDTQYF. V usage is TRBV28 and J usage is TRBJ2-3, with no clear D. This CDR3 is 12 amino acids long. Germline CDR1 reads MDHEN; CDR2 reads SYDVKM. The V end lost 2 bases, the J end lost 6 bases, and 6 bases lay between the germline ends.

This clonotype was seen more than once but under ten times. The genes are TRBV7-2 and TRBJ2-3, with D maybe TRBD2 (5 bases). CDR1 and CDR2 (germline): SGHTA, FQGNSA. Trimming removed 2 bases from V and 0 bases from J, with 24 bases in between. CDR3 length: 20 amino acids. In DNA, the CDR3 is TGTGCCAGCAGCTTAAGGGCGGGCTTCTCGACGGGGAGAAGCACAGATACGCAGTATTTT. Its translation is CASSLRAGFSTGRSTDTQYF.

By sample share, this clonotype is medium-sized. This chain uses TRBV27 with TRBJ2-2; 11 nucleotides match TRBD1. This CDR3 region has 15 residues. V lost 6 bases, J lost 7 bases, and 7 bases stayed unmatched. Per germline, CDR1 MNHEY and CDR2 SMNVEV (reference sequence). For the CDR3, the DNA is TGTGCCAGCAGCCCGGACAGGGGGCGTAACGGGGAGCTGTTTTTT. Protein: CASSPDRGRNGELFF.

The V gene is TRBV18, the J gene TRBJ2-3; 8 nucleotides agree with TRBD2. V was pared by 2 bases and J by 4 bases, with 5 bases of the junction left unmatched. This CDR3 has 15 amino acids. The germline V gene has CDR1 KGHSH and CDR2 LQKENI. The CDR3 spells CASSPSGRGPDTQYF. The CDR3 coding sequence is TGTGCCAGCTCACCAAGCGGGAGAGGGCCAGATACGCAGTATTTT.

This clonotype ranks as medium-sized. The chain employs TRBV28 and TRBJ2-7; TRBD2 matches 9 bases. The J segment lost 4 bases and the V segment lost 2 bases, leaving 6 bases of the junction unmatched. This CDR3 comprises 15 residues. CDR1 is MDHEN, CDR2 SYDVKM, per germline. CDR3 protein: CASSLMRLADYEQYF. As DNA, the CDR3 is TGTGCCAGCAGTTTAATGCGACTAGCGGATTACGAGCAGTACTTC.

This clonotype appeared a few times. The chain couples TRBV4-1 to TRBJ1-1; the D is unclear. Germline V gene sequence: CDR1 MGHRA, CDR2 YSYEKL. V dropped 0 bases and J dropped 2 bases, with 10 bases sitting between them. The CDR3 consists of 15 residues. The CDR3, as DNA: TGCGCCAGCAGCCAAGATAGCGCGGGCAACACTGAAGCTTTCTTT. It specifies CASSQDSAGNTEAFF.

J is TRBJ2-7 and V is TRBV30; D is ambiguous. CDR1 is GTSNPN and CDR2 is SVGIG in the germline V gene (reference sequence). V dropped 5 bases and J dropped 0 bases, with 8 bases sitting between them. CDR3 length equals 12 residues. CDR3 nucleotide sequence: TGTGCCTGGGCCATAAGCTCCTACGAGCAGTACTTC. It codes for CAWAISSYEQYF.

The V and J genes are TRBV18 and TRBJ2-5; weak D call: TRBD2 (5 bases). Trimming removed 3 bases at V and 4 bases at J, with 9 bases between. There are 13 residues in the CDR3. The germline V gene has CDR1 KGHSH and CDR2 LQKENI. In DNA form, the CDR3 reads TGTGCCAGCTCACCCGGGAAATCAGAGACCCAGTACTTC. It translates to CASSPGKSETQYF.

The chain employs TRBV29-1 and TRBJ1-1; D is undetermined. The CDR3 runs to 13 residues. Germline V gives CDR1 SQVTM, CDR2 ANQGSEA. Trimming shortened V by 6 bases and J by 10 bases, and 21 bases separated the two germline ends. The CDR3 sequence is CSVRREVRGGAFF. CDR3 DNA: TGCAGCGTCCGTAGGGAGGTACGAGGCGGAGCTTTCTTT.

The gene calls are TRBV27 and TRBJ1-2; TRBD1 might be the D (5 bases). Germline CDR1 and CDR2: MNHEY and SMNVEV (reference sequence). The CDR3 extends over 15 amino acids. Trimming left V 6 bases short and J 8 bases short, with 22 bases between. The CDR3, as DNA: TGTGCCAGCAGCCCCGTTTTGACGGGGACGAAGGGCTACACCTTC. Protein: CASSPVLTGTKGYTF.

This clonotype was detected only a few times. V and J are TRBV24-1 and TRBJ2-2; D unresolved. CDR1 KGHDR and CDR2 SFDVKD come from the germline V gene. The CDR3 consists of 14 residues. V was clipped by 4 bases and J by 6 bases, with 11 bases between them. CDR3 loop: CATSEDSGAGELFF. The CDR3 DNA is TGTGCCACCAGTGAGGATAGTGGCGCCGGGGAGCTGTTTTTT.

The rearrangement uses TRBV6-1 and TRBJ1-2, with TRBD1 matching 10 bases. J lost 7 bases, V lost 5 bases, and 7 bases had no gene match. This CDR3 comprises 14 residues. Germline CDR1 is MNHNS and CDR2 is SASEGT. The CDR3 is CASSRDRGALGYTF. DNA of the CDR3: TGTGCCAGCAGTCGGGACAGGGGTGCTCTTGGCTACACCTTC.

In regard to this clonotype: Mismatch with germline at one junction end may stem from a read error. The rearrangement links TRBV20-1 to TRBJ1-2; the match to TRBD1 covers 10 bases. The germline V gene has CDR1 DFQATT and CDR2 SNEGSKA (reference sequence). The CDR3 consists of 18 residues. CDR3 DNA sequence: TGCAGTGCCAGAGATTTAGGGACAGGGGTCCACTCTAACTATGGCTACACCTTC. Encoded protein: CSARDLGTGVHSNYGYTF.

This clonotype was counted between two and nine times. CDR3 sequence reads: CASTAGGINEQFF. The CDR3 DNA is TGTGCCAGCACCGCGGGAGGGATTAATGAGCAGTTCTTC. This chain joins TRBV6-1 and TRBJ2-1, with TRBD2 identical over 9 bases. With V trimmed by 7 bases and J by 7 bases, 5 bases remained unmatched. The CDR3 is 13 residues long. In germline, CDR1 is MNHNS, CDR2 SASEGT.

The V gene is TRBV4-1, the J gene TRBJ1-6; TRBD1 matches 9 bases. This CDR3 comprises 16 residues. The germline V gene encodes CDR1 MGHRA and CDR2 YSYEKL. Trimming took 5 bases from V and 7 from J; bases not matched to a gene: 9. The CDR3 DNA follows: TGCGCCAGCAGCTCGACCGGGACAGGGCTGAATTCACCCCTCCACTTT. It encodes CASSSTGTGLNSPLHF.

This clonotype was found a few times. The chain is built from TRBV30 and TRBJ1-2, with 9 nucleotides matching TRBD1. The trim removed 3 bases at V and 4 bases at J, leaving 12 bases unmatched. CDR1 and CDR2 (germline): GTSNPN, SVGIG (reference sequence). The CDR3 extends over 16 amino acids. In DNA form, the CDR3 reads TGTGCCTGGAGCGCTACCGGGACAGGGAACCCCTATGGCTACACCTTC. It is translated as CAWSATGTGNPYGYTF.

This clonotype came up a few times. The rearrangement joins TRBV7-9 to TRBJ2-3; TRBD1 might be the D (6 bases). The germline gives CDR1 SEHNR, CDR2 FQNEAQ (reference sequence). The length of the CDR3 is 15 residues. Trimming took off 5 bases at V and 6 bases at J, with 18 bases between the two ends. CDR3 sequence reads: CASSPGGQRRDTQYF. For the CDR3, the DNA is TGTGCCAGCAGCCCTGGGGGCCAAAGGAGGGATACGCAGTATTTT. The whole variable domain, filled in from reference TRBV7-9 and TRBJ2-3, reads DTGVSQNPRHKITKRGQNVTFRCDPISEHNRLYWYRQTLGQGPEFLTYFQNEAQLEKSRLLSDRFSAERPKGSFSTLEIQRTEQGDSAMYLCASSPGGQRRDTQYFGPGTRLTVL.

V usage is TRBV29-1 and J usage is TRBJ2-3; 14 bases match TRBD2. Germline CDR1 and CDR2: SQVTM and ANQGSEA. Trimming at V came to 1 base and at J to 5 bases, leaving 8 bases not matched to a gene. The CDR3 loop spans 17 amino acids. The CDR3: CSVEGGLAGEGVDTQYF. The CDR3 DNA reads TGCAGCGTTGAAGGGGGACTAGCGGGAGAAGGGGTAGATACGCAGTATTTT.